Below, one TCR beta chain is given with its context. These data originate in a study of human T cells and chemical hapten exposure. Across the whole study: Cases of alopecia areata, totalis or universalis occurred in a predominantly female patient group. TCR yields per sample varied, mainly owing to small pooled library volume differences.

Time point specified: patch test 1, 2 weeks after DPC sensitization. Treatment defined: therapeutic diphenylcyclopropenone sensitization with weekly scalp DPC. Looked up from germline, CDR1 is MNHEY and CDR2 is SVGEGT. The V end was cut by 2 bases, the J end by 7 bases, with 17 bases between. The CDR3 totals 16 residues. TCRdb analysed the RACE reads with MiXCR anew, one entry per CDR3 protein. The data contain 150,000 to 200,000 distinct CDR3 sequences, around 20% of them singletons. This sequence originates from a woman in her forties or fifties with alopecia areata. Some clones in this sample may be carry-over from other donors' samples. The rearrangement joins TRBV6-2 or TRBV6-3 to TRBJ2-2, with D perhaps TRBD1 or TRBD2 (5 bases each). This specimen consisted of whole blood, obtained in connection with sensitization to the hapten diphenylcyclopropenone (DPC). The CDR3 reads CASSYIVGARDGELFF. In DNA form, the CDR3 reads TGTGCCAGCAGTTACATCGTGGGAGCCAGGGACGGGGAGCTGTTTTTT.